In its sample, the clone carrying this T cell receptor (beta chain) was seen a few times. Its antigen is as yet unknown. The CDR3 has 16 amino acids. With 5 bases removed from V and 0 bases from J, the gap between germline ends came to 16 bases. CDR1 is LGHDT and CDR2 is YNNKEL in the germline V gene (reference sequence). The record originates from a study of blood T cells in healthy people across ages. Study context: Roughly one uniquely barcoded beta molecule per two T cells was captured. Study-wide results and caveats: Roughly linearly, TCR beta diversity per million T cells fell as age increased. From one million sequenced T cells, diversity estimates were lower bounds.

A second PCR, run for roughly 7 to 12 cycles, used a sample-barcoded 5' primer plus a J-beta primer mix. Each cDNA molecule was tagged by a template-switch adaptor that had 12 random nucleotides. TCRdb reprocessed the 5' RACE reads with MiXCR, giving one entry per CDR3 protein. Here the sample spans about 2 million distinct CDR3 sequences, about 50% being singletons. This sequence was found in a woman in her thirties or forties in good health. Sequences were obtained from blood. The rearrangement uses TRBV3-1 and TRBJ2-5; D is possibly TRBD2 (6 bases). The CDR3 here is CASSSGARDHQETQYF. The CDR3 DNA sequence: TGTGCCAGCAGCTCGGGAGCCCGGGACCACCAAGAGACCCAGTACTTC.